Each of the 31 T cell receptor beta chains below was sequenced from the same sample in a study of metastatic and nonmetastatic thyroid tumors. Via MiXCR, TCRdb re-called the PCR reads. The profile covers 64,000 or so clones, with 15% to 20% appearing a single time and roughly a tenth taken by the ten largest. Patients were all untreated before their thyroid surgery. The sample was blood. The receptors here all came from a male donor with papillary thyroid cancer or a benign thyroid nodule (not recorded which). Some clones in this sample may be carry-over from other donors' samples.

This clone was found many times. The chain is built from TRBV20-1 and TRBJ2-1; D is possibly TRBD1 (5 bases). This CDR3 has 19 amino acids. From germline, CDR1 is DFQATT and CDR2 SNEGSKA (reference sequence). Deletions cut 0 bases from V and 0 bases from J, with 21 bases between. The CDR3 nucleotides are TGCAGTGCTAGAGACCAACTTCGTCTTCAGGGAATCTCCTACAATGAGCAGTTCTTC. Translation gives CSARDQLRLQGISYNEQFF.

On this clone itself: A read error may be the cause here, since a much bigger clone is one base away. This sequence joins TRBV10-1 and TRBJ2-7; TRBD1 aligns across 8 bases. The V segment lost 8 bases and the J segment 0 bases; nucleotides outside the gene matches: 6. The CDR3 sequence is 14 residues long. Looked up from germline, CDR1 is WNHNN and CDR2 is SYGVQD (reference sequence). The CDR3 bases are TGCGCCAGCGGAAGGACAGGGTCCTCCTACGAGCAGTACGTC. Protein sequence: CASGRTGSSYEQYV.

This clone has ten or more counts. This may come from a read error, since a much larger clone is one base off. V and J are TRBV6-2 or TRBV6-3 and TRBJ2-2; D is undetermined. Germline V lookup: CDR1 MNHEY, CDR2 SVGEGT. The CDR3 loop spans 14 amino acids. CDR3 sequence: CASNFGRYTWELFF. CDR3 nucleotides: TGTGCCAGCAATTTCGGGCGGTACACCTGGGAGCTGTTTTTT.

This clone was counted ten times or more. The CDR3 loop reads CATSREITGVWDTIYF. The CDR3 nucleotides are TGTGCCACCAGCAGAGAAATCACAGGGGTATGGGACACCATATATTTT. This rearrangement joins TRBV15 to TRBJ1-3; 7 bases match TRBD1. V lost 0 bases, J lost 8 bases, and 10 bases stayed unmatched. Germline-derived CDR1 and CDR2 are LNHNV and YYDKDF (reference sequence). CDR3 size: 16 residues.

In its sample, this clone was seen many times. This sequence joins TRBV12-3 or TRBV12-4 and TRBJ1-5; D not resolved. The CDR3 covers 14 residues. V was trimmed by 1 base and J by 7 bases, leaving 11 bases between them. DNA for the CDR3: TGTGCCAGCAGTTTAGGAGGGATCGGCCAGCCCCAGCATTTT. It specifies CASSLGGIGQPQHF.

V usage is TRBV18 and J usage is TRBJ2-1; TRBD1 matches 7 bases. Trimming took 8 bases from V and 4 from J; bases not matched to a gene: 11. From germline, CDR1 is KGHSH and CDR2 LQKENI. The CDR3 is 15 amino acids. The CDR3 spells CASATTGTAYNEQFF. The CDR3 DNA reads TGTGCCAGCGCGACTACCGGGACAGCTTACAATGAGCAGTTCTTC.

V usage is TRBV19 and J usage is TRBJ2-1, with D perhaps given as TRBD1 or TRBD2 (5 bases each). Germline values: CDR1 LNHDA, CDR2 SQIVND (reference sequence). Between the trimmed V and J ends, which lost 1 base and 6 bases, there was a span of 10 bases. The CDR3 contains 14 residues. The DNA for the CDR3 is TGTGCCAGTAGTATAGCGCCGGGGCTCAATGAGCAGTTCTTC. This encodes CASSIAPGLNEQFF.

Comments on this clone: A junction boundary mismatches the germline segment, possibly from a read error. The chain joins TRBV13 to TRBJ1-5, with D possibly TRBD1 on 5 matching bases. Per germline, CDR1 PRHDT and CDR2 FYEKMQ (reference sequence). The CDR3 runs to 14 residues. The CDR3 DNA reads TGTGCCAGCAGCTCAAGACAGCTCAATCAGACCCAGCATTTT. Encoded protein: CASSSRQLNQTQHF.

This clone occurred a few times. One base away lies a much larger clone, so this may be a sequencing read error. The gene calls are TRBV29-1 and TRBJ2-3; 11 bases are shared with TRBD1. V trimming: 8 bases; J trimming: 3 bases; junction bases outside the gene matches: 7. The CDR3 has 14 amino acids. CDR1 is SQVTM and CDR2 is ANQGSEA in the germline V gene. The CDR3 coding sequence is TGCAGCTCCGGACAGGGGGCGCCGACAGATACGCAGTATTTT. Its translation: CSSGQGAPTDTQYF.

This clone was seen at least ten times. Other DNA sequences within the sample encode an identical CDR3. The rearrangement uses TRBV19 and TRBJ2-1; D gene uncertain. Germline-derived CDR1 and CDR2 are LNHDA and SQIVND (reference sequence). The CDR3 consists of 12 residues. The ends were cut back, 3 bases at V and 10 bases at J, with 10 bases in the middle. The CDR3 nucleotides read TGTGCCAGTAGTATGCCCCCAAACGAGCAGTTCTTC. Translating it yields CASSMPPNEQFF.

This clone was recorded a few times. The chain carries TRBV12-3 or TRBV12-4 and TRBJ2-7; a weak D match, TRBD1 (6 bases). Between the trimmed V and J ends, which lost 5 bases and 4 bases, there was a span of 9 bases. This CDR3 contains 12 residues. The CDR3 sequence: CASSTQGYEQYF. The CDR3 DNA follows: TGTGCCAGCAGTACGCAGGGGTACGAGCAGTACTTC.

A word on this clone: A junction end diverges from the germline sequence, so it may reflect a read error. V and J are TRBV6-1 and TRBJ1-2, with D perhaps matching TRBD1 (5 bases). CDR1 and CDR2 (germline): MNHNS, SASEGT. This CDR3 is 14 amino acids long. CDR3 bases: TGTGCCAGCAGTCCGTGGGCGGGGGACTATTGCTACACCTTC. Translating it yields CASSPWAGDYCYTF.

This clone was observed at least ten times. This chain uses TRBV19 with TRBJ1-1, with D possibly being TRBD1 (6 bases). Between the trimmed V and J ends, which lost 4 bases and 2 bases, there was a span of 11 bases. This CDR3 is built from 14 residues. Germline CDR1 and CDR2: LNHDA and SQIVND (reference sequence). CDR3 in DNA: TGTGCCAGTAGTAGGACAGAATCAAACACTGAAGCTTTCTTT. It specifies CASSRTESNTEAFF.

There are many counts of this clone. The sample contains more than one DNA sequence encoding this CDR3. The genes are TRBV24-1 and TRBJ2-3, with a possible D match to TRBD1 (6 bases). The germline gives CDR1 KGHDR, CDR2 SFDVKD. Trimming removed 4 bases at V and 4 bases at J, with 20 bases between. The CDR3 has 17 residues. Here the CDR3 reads CATSERGGADFADTQYF. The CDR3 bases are TGTGCCACCAGTGAGAGAGGGGGAGCCGACTTCGCAGATACGCAGTATTTT.

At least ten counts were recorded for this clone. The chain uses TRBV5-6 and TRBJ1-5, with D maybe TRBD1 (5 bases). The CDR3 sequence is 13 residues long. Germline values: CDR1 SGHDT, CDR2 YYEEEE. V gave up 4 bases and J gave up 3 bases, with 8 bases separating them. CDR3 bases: TGTGCCAGCAGCCCGGGACCCAATCAGCCCCAGCATTTT. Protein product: CASSPGPNQPQHF. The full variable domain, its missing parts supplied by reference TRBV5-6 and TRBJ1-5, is DAGVTQSPTHLIKTRGQQVTLRCSPKSGHDTVSWYQQALGQGPQFIFQYYEEEERQRGNFPDRFSGHQFPNYSSELNVNALLLGDSALYLCASSPGPNQPQHFGDGTRLSIL.

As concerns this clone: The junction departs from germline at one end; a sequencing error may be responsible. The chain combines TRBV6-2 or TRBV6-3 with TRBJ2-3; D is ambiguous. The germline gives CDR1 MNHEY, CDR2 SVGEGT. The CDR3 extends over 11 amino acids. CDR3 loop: CSSTSTYTQYF. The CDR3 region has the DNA TGTTCCAGCACCAGCACATATACGCAGTATTTT.

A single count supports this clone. CDR3 sequence (DNA): TGTGCCAGCAGCCAAGATTGGGGCCGACACGCTCCGGGGGAGCAGTACTTC. This encodes CASSQDWGRHAPGEQYF. V is TRBV3-1 and J is TRBJ2-7; tentatively, D is TRBD1 or TRBD2 (5 bases each). CDR1 is LGHDT and CDR2 is YNNKEL in the germline V gene (reference sequence). Trimming pared 0 bases from V and 7 bases from J, leaving 22 bases between. The length of the CDR3 is 17 residues.

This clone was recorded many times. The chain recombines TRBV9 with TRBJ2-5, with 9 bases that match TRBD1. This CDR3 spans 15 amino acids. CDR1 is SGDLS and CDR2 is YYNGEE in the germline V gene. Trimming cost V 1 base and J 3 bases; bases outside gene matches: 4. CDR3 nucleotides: TGTGCCAGCAGCGTACAGACAGGGGGAAAAGAGACCCAGTACTTC. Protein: CASSVQTGGKETQYF.

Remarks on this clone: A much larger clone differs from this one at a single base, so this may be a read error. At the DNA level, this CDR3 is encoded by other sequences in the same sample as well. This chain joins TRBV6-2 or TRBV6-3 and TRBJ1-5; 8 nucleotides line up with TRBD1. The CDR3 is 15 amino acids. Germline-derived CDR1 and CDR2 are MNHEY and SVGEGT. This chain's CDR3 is CASSYLTGGIQSQHF. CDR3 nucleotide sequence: TGTGCCAGCAGTTATCTTACAGGGGGTATTCAGTCCCAGCATTTT.

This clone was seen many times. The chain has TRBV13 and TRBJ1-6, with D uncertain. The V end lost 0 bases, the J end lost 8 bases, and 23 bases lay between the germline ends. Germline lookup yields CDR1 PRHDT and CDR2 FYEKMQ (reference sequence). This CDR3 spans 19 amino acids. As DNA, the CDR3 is TGTGCCAGCAGCTTAGGGGGAGTAGGAAGGGCCAAGTTGGATTCACCCCTCCACTTT. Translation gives CASSLGGVGRAKLDSPLHF.

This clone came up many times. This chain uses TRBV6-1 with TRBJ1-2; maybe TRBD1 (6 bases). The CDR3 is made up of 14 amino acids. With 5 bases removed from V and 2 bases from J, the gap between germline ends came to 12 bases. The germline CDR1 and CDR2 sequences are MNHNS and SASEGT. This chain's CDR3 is CASSSKDRNYGYTF. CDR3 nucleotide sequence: TGTGCCAGCAGTTCCAAAGACAGGAACTATGGCTACACCTTC.

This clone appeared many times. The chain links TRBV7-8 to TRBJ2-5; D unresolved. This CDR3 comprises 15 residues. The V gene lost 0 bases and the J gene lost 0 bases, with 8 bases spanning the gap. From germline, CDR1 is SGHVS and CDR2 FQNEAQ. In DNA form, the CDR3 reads TGTGCCAGCAGCTTAGCGGCAGGCGACCAAGAGACCCAGTACTTC. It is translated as CASSLAAGDQETQYF.

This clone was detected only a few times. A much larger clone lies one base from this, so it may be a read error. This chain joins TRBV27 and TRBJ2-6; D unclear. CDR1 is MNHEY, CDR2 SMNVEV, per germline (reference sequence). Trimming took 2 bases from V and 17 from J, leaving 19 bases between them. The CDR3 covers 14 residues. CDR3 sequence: CASSLTAGEQDVTF. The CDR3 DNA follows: TGTGCCAGCAGTTTAACGGCAGGAGAGCAGGATGTGACTTTC.

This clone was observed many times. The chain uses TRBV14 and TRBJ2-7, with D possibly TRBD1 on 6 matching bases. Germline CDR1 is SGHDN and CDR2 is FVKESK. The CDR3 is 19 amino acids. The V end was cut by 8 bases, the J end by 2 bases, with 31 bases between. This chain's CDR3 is CASGPRVSRTGLLTYEQYF. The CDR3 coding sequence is TGTGCCAGCGGTCCAAGGGTATCTCGTACAGGGTTATTAACCTACGAGCAGTACTTC.

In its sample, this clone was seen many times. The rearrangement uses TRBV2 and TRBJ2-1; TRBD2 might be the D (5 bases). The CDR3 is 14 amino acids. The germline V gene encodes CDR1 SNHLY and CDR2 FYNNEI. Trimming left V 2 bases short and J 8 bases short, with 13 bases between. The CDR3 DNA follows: TGTGCCAGCAGTGAAAGAACTAGGCGCGATGAGCAGTTCTTC. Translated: CASSERTRRDEQFF.

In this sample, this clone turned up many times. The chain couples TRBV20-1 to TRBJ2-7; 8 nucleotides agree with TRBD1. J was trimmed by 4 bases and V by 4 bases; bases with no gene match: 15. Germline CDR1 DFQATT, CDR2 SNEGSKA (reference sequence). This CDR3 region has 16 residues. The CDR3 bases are TGCAGTGCTATACGAAAGGACAGGGTTGTTCCGTACGAGCAGTACGTC. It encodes CSAIRKDRVVPYEQYV.

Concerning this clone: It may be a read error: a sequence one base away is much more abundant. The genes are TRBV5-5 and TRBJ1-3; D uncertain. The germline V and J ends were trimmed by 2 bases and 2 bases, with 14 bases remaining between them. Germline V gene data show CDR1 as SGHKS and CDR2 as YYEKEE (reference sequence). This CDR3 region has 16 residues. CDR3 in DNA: TGTGCCAGCAGCTTTGGGGAACGACTCCCTGGAAACACCATATATTTT. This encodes CASSFGERLPGNTIYF.

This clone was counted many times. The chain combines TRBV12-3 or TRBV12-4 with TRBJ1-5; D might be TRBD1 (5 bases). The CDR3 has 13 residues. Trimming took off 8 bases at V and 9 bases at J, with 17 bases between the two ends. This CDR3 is CASSPGLPPPQHF. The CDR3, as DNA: TGTGCCAGCTCCCCGGGACTCCCTCCGCCCCAGCATTTT.

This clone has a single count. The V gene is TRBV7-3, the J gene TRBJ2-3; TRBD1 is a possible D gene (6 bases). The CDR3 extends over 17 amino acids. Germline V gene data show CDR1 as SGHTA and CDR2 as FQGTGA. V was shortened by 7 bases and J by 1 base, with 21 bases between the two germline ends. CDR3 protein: CASILTGSSWGTDTQYF. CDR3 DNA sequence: TGTGCCAGCATCCTAACAGGGTCTAGCTGGGGCACAGATACGCAGTATTTT.

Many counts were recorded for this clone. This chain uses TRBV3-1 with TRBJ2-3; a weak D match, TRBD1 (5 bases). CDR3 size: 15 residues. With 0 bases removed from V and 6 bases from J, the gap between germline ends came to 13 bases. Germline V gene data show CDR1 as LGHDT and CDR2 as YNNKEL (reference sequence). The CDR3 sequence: CASSQDFTGMDTQYF. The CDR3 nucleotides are TGTGCCAGCAGCCAAGATTTTACAGGAATGGATACGCAGTATTTT.

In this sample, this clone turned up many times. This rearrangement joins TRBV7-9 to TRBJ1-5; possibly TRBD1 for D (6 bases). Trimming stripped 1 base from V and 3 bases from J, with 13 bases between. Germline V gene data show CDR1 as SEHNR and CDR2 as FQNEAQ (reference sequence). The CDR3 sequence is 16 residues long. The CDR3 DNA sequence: TGTGCCAGCAGCTTAGGTTTTACAGGGAACAATCAGCCCCAGCATTTT. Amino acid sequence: CASSLGFTGNNQPQHF.